The 21 T cell receptor beta chains given below trace back to one sample, sequenced in a study of breast tumors, draining lymph nodes, adjacent tissues. TCRdb ran MiXCR on the multiplex PCR reads and lists one entry per CDR3 protein. This table has some 250,000 distinct CDR3 sequences, less than 40% appearing once. Axillary draining lymph nodes of breast cancer patients supplied the node samples. Sequenced: axillary lymph node tissue. The receptors originated from a female donor with breast cancer. Some clones in this sample may be carry-over from other donors' samples.

In its sample, this clonotype was seen many times. The V and J genes are TRBV7-9 and TRBJ1-2; no clear D gene. The CDR3 spans 14 residues. Trimming removed 1 base from V and 4 bases from J, with 10 bases in between. Germline CDR1 and CDR2: SEHNR and FQNEAQ (reference sequence). CDR3 coding DNA: TGTGCCAGCAGCTTAGTCAGTGACATCTATGGCTACACCTTC. Residues: CASSLVSDIYGYTF.

The chain couples TRBV15 to TRBJ2-1; 10 positions agree with TRBD2. J lost 0 bases, V lost 3 bases, and 17 bases had no gene match. CDR3 length: 21 residues. Per germline, CDR1 LNHNV and CDR2 YYDKDF (reference sequence). Written as DNA, the CDR3 is TGTGCCACCAGCAGCCAGGAACTAGCGGGGATTCGAAATAGCTCCTACAATGAGCAGTTCTTC. Translated, it gives CATSSQELAGIRNSSYNEQFF.

This CDR3 reads CASSPKMPGTLRGEQYF. The CDR3 DNA follows: TGTGCCAGCAGCCCCAAAATGCCGGGGACCCTGCGGGGCGAGCAGTACTTC. This rearrangement joins TRBV14 to TRBJ2-7, with a weak D call TRBD2 (6 bases). Germline-derived CDR1 and CDR2 are SGHDN and FVKESK. With 4 bases removed from V and 6 bases from J, the gap between germline ends came to 25 bases. The CDR3 is 17 residues long.

The V and J genes are TRBV18 and TRBJ2-2; maybe TRBD2 (7 bases). Germline loops: CDR1 KGHSH, CDR2 LQKENI. This CDR3 comprises 16 residues. V shed 3 bases and J shed 7 bases, with 18 bases lying between them. The CDR3 spells CASSPIPAGAHGELFF. The CDR3, as DNA: TGTGCCAGCTCACCCATCCCCGCGGGGGCTCACGGGGAGCTGTTTTTT.

The V and J genes are TRBV5-6 and TRBJ1-2, with TRBD1 matching 12 bases. This CDR3 comprises 16 residues. V lost 4 bases and J lost 2; bases outside the gene matches: 6. Germline V gene sequence: CDR1 SGHDT, CDR2 YYEEEE. The CDR3, as DNA: TGTGCCAGCAGCAACTCGGGGACAGGGGGCAACTATGGCTACACCTTC. Its translation: CASSNSGTGGNYGYTF.

This clonotype was detected only a few times. V is TRBV6-7 and J is TRBJ1-2; 7 bases align to TRBD1. TRBV6-7 is an ORF for which the function is uncertain. CDR3 size: 14 residues. Losses at the gene ends were 4 bases for V and 2 bases for J; bases not matched to a gene: 4. The CDR3: CASSFPGGNYGYTF. In nucleotides, the CDR3 is TGTGCCAGCAGTTTCCCAGGGGGGAACTATGGCTACACCTTC.

The rearrangement uses TRBV10-3 and TRBJ2-5; the match to TRBD1 covers 9 bases. CDR1 and CDR2 (germline): ENHRY, SYGVKD. The CDR3 has 13 amino acids. The J segment lost 5 bases and the V segment lost 10 bases, leaving 8 bases of the junction unmatched. The CDR3 DNA reads as TGTGCCACTGGACAGGGGAAGAGGGAGACCCAGTACTTC. Translation gives CATGQGKRETQYF.

This clonotype showed up many times. The chain couples TRBV20-1 to TRBJ2-1; 7 nucleotides match TRBD1. This CDR3 is 16 amino acids long. CDR1 DFQATT and CDR2 SNEGSKA come from the germline V gene (reference sequence). V shed 3 bases, J shed 4 bases, and the junction held 12 bases outside the gene matches. CDR3 coding DNA: TGCAGTGCTAGGACCCCAGACAGGGCGGCGTACAATGAGCAGTTCTTC. It is translated as CSARTPDRAAYNEQFF.

This clonotype was seen many times. J is TRBJ2-5 and V is TRBV20-1; tentatively, D is TRBD1 (6 bases). Germline CDR1 reads DFQATT; CDR2 reads SNEGSKA (reference sequence). The CDR3 runs 14 residues. V lost 4 bases, J lost 2 bases, and 14 bases lay in between. In nucleotides, the CDR3 is TGCAGTGCTAACCAAGGGACACTTCAAGAGACCCAGTACTTC. It translates to CSANQGTLQETQYF.

This clonotype showed up many times. The J gene is TRBJ2-2, the V gene TRBV19, with D unclear. CDR3 size: 13 residues. In germline, CDR1 is LNHDA, CDR2 SQIVND (reference sequence). Trimming took off 8 bases at V and 5 bases at J, with 12 bases between the two ends. This CDR3 reads CASGRRATGELFF. The CDR3 DNA follows: TGTGCCAGTGGGCGTAGGGCAACCGGGGAGCTGTTTTTT. Supplemented by reference TRBV19 and TRBJ2-2, the full variable domain reads DGGITQSPKYLFRKEGQNVTLSCEQNLNHDAMYWYRQDPGQGLRLIYYSQIVNDFQKGDIAEGYSVSREKKESFPLTVTSAQKNPTAFYLCASGRRATGELFFGEGSRLTVL.

This chain links TRBV29-1 with TRBJ2-3; D might be TRBD1 (6 bases). Trimming took off 6 bases at V and 6 bases at J, with 22 bases between the two ends. Germline loops: CDR1 SQVTM, CDR2 ANQGSEA. The CDR3 has 15 amino acids. In DNA form, the CDR3 reads TGCAGCGTAGAGGGGGTGACCAGCTTGTGGGATACGCAGTATTTT. This encodes CSVEGVTSLWDTQYF.

The table lists this clonotype with many counts. The chain combines TRBV20-1 with TRBJ2-7, with D possibly TRBD1 on 5 matching bases. The V end lost 6 bases, the J end lost 3 bases, and 18 bases lay between the germline ends. Germline V gene data show CDR1 as DFQATT and CDR2 as SNEGSKA (reference sequence). The CDR3 contains 14 residues. In nucleotides, the CDR3 is TGCAGTGCAAGGACATTTTTCCCTCGCTACGAGCAGTACTTC. Residues: CSARTFFPRYEQYF.

This clonotype was counted a few times. The V gene is TRBV6-5, the J gene TRBJ2-1, with 10 bases lining up with TRBD2. The CDR3 is made up of 18 amino acids. The trim removed 2 bases at V and 0 bases at J, leaving 7 bases unmatched. The germline gives CDR1 MNHEY, CDR2 SVGAGI. The CDR3 region is CASSYRASGSVSYNEQFF. CDR3 sequence (DNA): TGTGCCAGCAGTTACAGGGCTAGCGGGAGTGTCTCCTACAATGAGCAGTTCTTC.

This clonotype has a count of ten or more. The chain couples TRBV24-1 to TRBJ2-3; maybe TRBD2 (6 bases). V lost 3 bases, J lost 1 base, and 13 bases lay in between. Germline assignment: CDR1 KGHDR and CDR2 SFDVKD. This CDR3 is 16 amino acids long. Here the CDR3 DNA reads TGTGCCACCAGTGATAGACTAGGGGCAGGCACAGATACGCAGTATTTT. It specifies CATSDRLGAGTDTQYF.

This chain connects TRBV7-9 to TRBJ2-1; 9 bases align to TRBD2. V was pared by 0 bases and J by 7 bases, with 7 bases of the junction left unmatched. The CDR3 has 16 residues. From germline, CDR1 is SEHNR and CDR2 FQNEAQ (reference sequence). CDR3 in DNA: TGTGCCAGCAGCTTAGCGCGGCGGGGGGGCCGGAATGAGCAGTTCTTC. This translates into CASSLARRGGRNEQFF.

This clonotype was observed at least ten times. The genes are TRBV12-3 or TRBV12-4 and TRBJ2-1; TRBD2 aligns across 13 bases. The CDR3 loop spans 17 amino acids. V trimming: 5 bases; J trimming: 7 bases; junction bases outside the gene matches: 11. The CDR3 loop is CASSKERLAGGQNEQFF. In nucleotides, the CDR3 is TGTGCCAGCAGTAAGGAACGACTAGCGGGAGGACAGAATGAGCAGTTCTTC.

This clonotype occurred many times. The V call is TRBV5-4, the J call TRBJ2-3, with D perhaps assigned TRBD1 or TRBD2 (6 bases each). This CDR3 spans 14 amino acids. V lost 2 bases, J lost 6 bases, and 13 bases lay in between. Germline V lookup: CDR1 SGHNT, CDR2 YYREEE (reference sequence). CDR3 nucleotides: TGTGCCAGCAGCTTACAACAGGGACTGGATACGCAGTATTTT. It encodes CASSLQQGLDTQYF.

This clonotype was detected many times. The gene calls are TRBV29-1 and TRBJ2-2; no reliable D call. Trimming cost V 6 bases and J 1 base, with 6 bases left between them. The CDR3 has 12 amino acids. Germline V gives CDR1 SQVTM, CDR2 ANQGSEA. In DNA form, the CDR3 reads TGCAGCGTCGTGAGGAACACCGGGGAGCTGTTTTTT. This codes for CSVVRNTGELFF.

This clonotype was counted ten times or more. The rearrangement joins TRBV18 to TRBJ2-7, with 11 bases identical to TRBD2. The V segment lost 3 bases and the J segment 4 bases; nucleotides outside the gene matches: 5. The germline CDR1 and CDR2 sequences are KGHSH and LQKENI. The length of the CDR3 is 15 residues. CDR3 bases: TGTGCCAGCTCACCGGCACTAGCGGGAGTGTACGAGCAGTACTTC. Its protein product is CASSPALAGVYEQYF.

The rearrangement uses TRBV18 and TRBJ1-5, with D tentatively TRBD1 (5 bases). The germline V gene has CDR1 KGHSH and CDR2 LQKENI. The V end was cut by 3 bases, the J end by 6 bases, with 15 bases between. The CDR3 has 15 amino acids. The CDR3 loop is CASSPPQGRGQPQHF. CDR3 nucleotides: TGTGCCAGCTCACCCCCCCAGGGTAGAGGTCAGCCCCAGCATTTT.

In its sample, this clonotype was seen many times. At one boundary the junction diverges from the germline segment, which might be a read error. The rearrangement links TRBV18 to TRBJ2-3; tentative D call: TRBD1 (5 bases). This CDR3 contains 13 residues. CDR1 is KGHSH and CDR2 is LQKENI in the germline V gene. The CDR3 DNA sequence: TGTGCCAGCTCCCCACAGGGCACAGATACGCAGTATTTT. Amino acid sequence: CASSPQGTDTQYF.